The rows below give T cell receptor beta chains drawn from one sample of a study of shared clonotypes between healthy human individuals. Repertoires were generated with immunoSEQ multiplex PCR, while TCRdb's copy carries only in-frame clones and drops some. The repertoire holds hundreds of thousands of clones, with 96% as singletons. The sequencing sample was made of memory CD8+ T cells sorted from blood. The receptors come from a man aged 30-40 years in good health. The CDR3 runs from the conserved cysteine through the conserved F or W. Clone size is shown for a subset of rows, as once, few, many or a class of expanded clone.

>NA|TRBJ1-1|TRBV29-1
CSVDKIRGSMSTEAFF
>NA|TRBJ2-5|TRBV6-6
CASSNIETQYF
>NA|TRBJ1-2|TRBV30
CAWSAGGNYGYTF
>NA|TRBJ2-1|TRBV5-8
CASSSTGGRPVANEQFF
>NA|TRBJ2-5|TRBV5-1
CASSLVGTQYF
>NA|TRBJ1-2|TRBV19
CASSIQGASIYGYTF
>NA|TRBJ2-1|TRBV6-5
CASKERVQGNEQFF
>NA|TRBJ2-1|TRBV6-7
CASGRLASYNEQFF
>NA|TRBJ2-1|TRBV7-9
CASSLGSLGRDSKTNEQFF
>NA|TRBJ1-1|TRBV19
CASRPRQGARGWKTEAFF
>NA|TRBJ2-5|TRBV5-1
CASSLLPGRETQYF
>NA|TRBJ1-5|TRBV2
CASSGRQGTPYSNQPQHF
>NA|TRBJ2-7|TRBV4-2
CASSQDLDPYEQYF
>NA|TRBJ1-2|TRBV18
CASSPSTGPLYGYTF
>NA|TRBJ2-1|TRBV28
CASSLASSYNEQFF
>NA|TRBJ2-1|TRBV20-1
CSARIMREQFF
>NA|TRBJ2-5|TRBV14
CASSQDGRAEETQYF
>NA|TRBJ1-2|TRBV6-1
CASGIGQGHGYTF
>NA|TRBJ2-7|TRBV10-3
CAISLLAGAFYEQYF
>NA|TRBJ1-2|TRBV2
CASIPRGPYGYTF
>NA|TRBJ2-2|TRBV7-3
CASSLKVGLAGRTGELFF
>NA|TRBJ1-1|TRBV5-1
CASSLQGTGNTEAFF
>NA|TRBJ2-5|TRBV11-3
CASSVSGRETQYF
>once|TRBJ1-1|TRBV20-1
CRLTGNTEAFF
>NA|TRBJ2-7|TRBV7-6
CASGLSGHVYEQYF
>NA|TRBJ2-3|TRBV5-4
CASSLGFVVGDTQYF
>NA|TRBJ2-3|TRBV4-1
CASSPIGHATDTQYF
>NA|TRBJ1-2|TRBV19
CASSQYPGAFGYTF
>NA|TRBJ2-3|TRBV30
CAWSATGQTQYF
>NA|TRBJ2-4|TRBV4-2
CASSQDFPAGGDIQYF
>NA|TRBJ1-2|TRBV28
CASSPGVGYGYTF
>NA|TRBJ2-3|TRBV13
CASTKVGFWSTDTQYF
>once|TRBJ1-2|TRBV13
CASSPNRDRFSHGYTF
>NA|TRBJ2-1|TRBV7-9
CASSPRTYSAWDEQFF
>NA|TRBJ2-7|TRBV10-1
CASSESKSGMYEQYF
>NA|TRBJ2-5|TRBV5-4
CASSHLTSMETQYF
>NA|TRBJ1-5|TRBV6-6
CASSYYRRGGNQPQHF
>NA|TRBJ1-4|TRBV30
CAWSGFENGQGREKLFF
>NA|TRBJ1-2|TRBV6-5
CASRETGGISYGYTF
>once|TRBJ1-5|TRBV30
CAWSVRGWGSQPQHF
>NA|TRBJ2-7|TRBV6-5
CASTPGRGEQYF
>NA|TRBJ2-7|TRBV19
CASSPTYRGRYEQYF
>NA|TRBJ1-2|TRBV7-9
CASSLVPTGYTF
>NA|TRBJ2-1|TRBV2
CASRSRDYYNEQFF
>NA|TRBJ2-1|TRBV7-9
CASSLAPAGEQFF
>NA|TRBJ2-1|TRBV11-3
CASSLSEGLYNEQFF